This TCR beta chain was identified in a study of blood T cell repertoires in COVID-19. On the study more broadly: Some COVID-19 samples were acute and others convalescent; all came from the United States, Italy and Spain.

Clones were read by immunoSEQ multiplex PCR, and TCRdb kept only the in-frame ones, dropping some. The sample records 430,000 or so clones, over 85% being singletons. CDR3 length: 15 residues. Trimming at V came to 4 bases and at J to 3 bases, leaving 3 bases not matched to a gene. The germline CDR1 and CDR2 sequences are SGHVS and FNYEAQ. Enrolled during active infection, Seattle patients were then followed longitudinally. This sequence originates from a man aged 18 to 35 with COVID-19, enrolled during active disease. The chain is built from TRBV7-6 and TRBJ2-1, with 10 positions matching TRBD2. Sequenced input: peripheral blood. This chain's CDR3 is CASSSGLADYNEQFF. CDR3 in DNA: TGTGCCAGCAGCTCCGGACTAGCGGACTACAATGAGCAGTTCTTC.